Presented here are 19 T cell receptor beta chains from one specimen sequenced in a study of blood T cell repertoires in COVID-19. Using immunoSEQ multiplex PCR, the repertoire was profiled, and TCRdb retains in-frame clones only, with some absent. The table shows some 240,000 clones, with around 80% occurring only once. The source material was peripheral blood. Receptor source: a human donor in a cohort sampled during active COVID-19.

This clone was recorded once. The V gene is TRBV19, the J gene TRBJ2-7; 7 nucleotides line up with TRBD2. The CDR3 covers 14 residues. Per the germline V gene, CDR1 is LNHDA and CDR2 is SQIVND (reference sequence). V shed 5 bases and J 2 bases; nucleotides not matched to a gene: 6. CDR3 sequence: CASSPQAGPYEQYF. CDR3 bases: TGTGCCAGTAGTCCTCAAGCGGGACCCTACGAGCAGTACTTC.

The chain links TRBV7-9 to TRBJ1-4; no definite D call. Germline CDR1 SEHNR, CDR2 FQNEAQ (reference sequence). Trimming stripped 1 base from V and 5 bases from J, with 5 bases between. The CDR3 is made up of 13 amino acids. This chain's CDR3 is CASSLGRNEKLFF. The CDR3 DNA sequence: TGTGCCAGCAGCTTAGGGAGAAATGAAAAACTGTTTTTT.

This clone came up a few times. The chain carries TRBV3-1 (or the pseudogene TRBV3-2) and TRBJ1-2; D is unclear. The germline gives CDR1 LGHDT, CDR2 YNNKEL (reference sequence). There are 12 residues in the CDR3. V gave up 4 bases and J gave up 7 bases, with 10 bases separating them. Written as DNA, the CDR3 is TGTGCCAGCAGCCGAAGGGAGCGTGGCTACACCTTC. It yields the protein CASSRRERGYTF.

The CDR3: CASSRSGLGTEAFF. CDR3 DNA sequence: TGTGCCAGCAGCCGCAGCGGATTAGGGACTGAAGCTTTCTTT. The V and J genes are TRBV11-3 and TRBJ1-1; no definite D call. The CDR3 extends over 14 amino acids. Germline V CDR1 and CDR2: SGHNT, YENEEA. The ends were cut back, 5 bases at V and 5 bases at J, with 15 bases in the middle.

This clone has only a few counts. The CDR3 loop is CASSLARSLSGANVLTF. The CDR3 nucleotides read TGTGCCAGCAGCTTGGCCCGTTCCCTCTCTGGGGCCAACGTCCTGACTTTC. The chain recombines TRBV5-4 with TRBJ2-6; D remains ambiguous. V lost 0 bases, J lost 0 bases, and 10 bases lay in between. Germline loops: CDR1 SGHNT, CDR2 YYREEE (reference sequence). The CDR3 sequence is 17 residues long.

Ten or more counts support this clone. The gene calls are TRBV3-1 (or the pseudogene TRBV3-2) and TRBJ2-1; D is possibly TRBD2 (5 bases). The CDR3 has 14 residues. The ends were cut back, 0 bases at V and 9 bases at J, with 12 bases in the middle. Germline V CDR1 and CDR2: LGHDT, YNNKEL (reference sequence). Written as DNA, the CDR3 is TGTGCCAGCAGCCAAGATGTACGGGGAAGTGAGCAGTTCTTC. Its translation is CASSQDVRGSEQFF.

The chain is built from TRBV7-9 and TRBJ2-3, with 7 bases that match TRBD2. CDR1 and CDR2 (germline): SEHNR, FQNEAQ (reference sequence). The CDR3 runs 15 residues. The V and J ends lost 5 bases and 3 bases, in that order; junction bases with no gene match: 8. The CDR3, as DNA: TGTGCCAGCAGCCGCGGGAGACGGGGGACAGATACGCAGTATTTT. Amino acids: CASSRGRRGTDTQYF. The variable domain in full, with the rest retrieved from reference TRBV7-9 and TRBJ2-3, is DTGVSQNPRHKITKRGQNVTFRCDPISEHNRLYWYRQTLGQGPEFLTYFQNEAQLEKSRLLSDRFSAERPKGSFSTLEIQRTEQGDSAMYLCASSRGRRGTDTQYFGPGTRLTVL.

This clone came up once. The V call is TRBV2, the J call TRBJ2-2; 9 nucleotides line up with TRBD1. This CDR3 contains 14 residues. Germline CDR1 SNHLY, CDR2 FYNNEI. After removal of 4 bases from V and 6 bases from J, the junction contained 3 bases not matched to a gene. This chain's CDR3 is CASSVRDRAGELFF. CDR3 nucleotide sequence: TGTGCCAGCAGTGTCCGGGACAGGGCCGGGGAGCTGTTTTTT.

The J gene is TRBJ2-4, the V gene TRBV13; tentative D call: TRBD1 (6 bases). Germline V CDR1 and CDR2: PRHDT, FYEKMQ (reference sequence). The CDR3 spans 15 residues. V was trimmed by 3 bases and J by 0 bases, leaving 9 bases between them. CDR3 sequence: CASSFGQLAKNIQYF. The CDR3 nucleotides are TGTGCCAGCAGCTTTGGACAGCTAGCCAAAAACATTCAGTACTTC.

The chain couples TRBV27 to TRBJ2-3; 7 bases map to TRBD2. CDR3 length equals 14 residues. With 3 bases clipped from V and 3 bases from J, the junction kept 3 bases outside the gene matches. Germline V gene lookup returns CDR1 MNHEY and CDR2 SMNVEV (reference sequence). The CDR3 loop reads CASSFGGRTDTQYF. CDR3 DNA: TGTGCCAGCAGTTTCGGGGGGAGGACAGATACGCAGTATTTT.

A few counts support this clone. The rearrangement uses TRBV19 and TRBJ2-7; D call uncertain. The CDR3 is 11 amino acids. The germline gives CDR1 LNHDA, CDR2 SQIVND (reference sequence). With 5 bases removed from V and 4 bases from J, the gap between germline ends came to 6 bases. The CDR3 DNA follows: TGTGCCAGTAGTTCCAGATACGAGCAGTACTTC. Translation gives CASSSRYEQYF. Full variable domain (rest looked up from reference TRBV19 and TRBJ2-7): DGGITQSPKYLFRKEGQNVTLSCEQNLNHDAMYWYRQDPGQGLRLIYYSQIVNDFQKGDIAEGYSVSREKKESFPLTVTSAQKNPTAFYLCASSSRYEQYFGPGTRLTVT.

This chain joins TRBV5-1 and TRBJ2-7, with D tentatively TRBD2 (8 bases). CDR3 length: 15 amino acids. Trimming removed 4 bases at V and 6 bases at J, with 20 bases between. Germline-derived CDR1 and CDR2 are SGHRS and YFSETQ. The CDR3 spells CASSSSGTAGVEQYF. For the CDR3, the DNA is TGCGCCAGCAGCAGTTCCGGGACAGCGGGAGTCGAGCAGTACTTC.

The chain recombines TRBV11-3 with TRBJ2-5; 8 nucleotides agree with TRBD2. With V trimmed by 5 bases and J by 6 bases, 11 bases remained unmatched. Germline assignment: CDR1 SGHNT and CDR2 YENEEA. This CDR3 has 15 residues. CDR3 sequence reads: CASSLSGSGSQTQYF. In nucleotides, the CDR3 is TGTGCCAGCAGCCTTAGTGGGAGCGGGAGTCAGACCCAGTACTTC.

V usage is TRBV7-8 and J usage is TRBJ1-4; D unclear. The V gene's germline CDR1 is SGHVS and CDR2 FQNEAQ. V was shortened by 6 bases and J by 0 bases, with 8 bases between the two germline ends. The CDR3 runs to 14 residues. Here the CDR3 DNA reads TGTGCCAGCAGGCCCGGGACAACTAATGAAAAACTGTTTTTT. This encodes CASRPGTTNEKLFF.

Comments on this clone: This sample includes further DNA sequences coding for the same CDR3. V usage is TRBV18 and J usage is TRBJ2-2; 10 bases align to TRBD2. This CDR3 spans 21 amino acids. Germline V gives CDR1 KGHSH, CDR2 LQKENI. With V trimmed by 3 bases and J by 0 bases, 16 bases remained unmatched. The CDR3 is CASSPTRLGLAGGANTGELFF. In DNA form, the CDR3 reads TGTGCCAGCTCACCGACCCGCCTGGGATTAGCGGGAGGCGCGAACACCGGGGAGCTGTTTTTT.

There are a few counts of this clone. This chain joins TRBV5-5 and TRBJ2-3, with D possibly being TRBD1 (6 bases). The CDR3 totals 13 residues. Germline CDR1 is SGHKS and CDR2 is YYEKEE (reference sequence). Trimming took 4 bases from V and 4 from J, leaving 10 bases between them. CDR3 nucleotides: TGTGCCAGCAGCCCACAGGGTGCAGATACGCAGTATTTT. Protein product: CASSPQGADTQYF.

V and J are TRBV28 and TRBJ2-3; the D is unclear. Germline V gene data show CDR1 as MDHEN and CDR2 as SYDVKM. This CDR3 has 19 residues. V lost 0 bases and J lost 6, with 25 bases in between. The chain's CDR3 is CASSLWSEPGQPQVDTQYF. CDR3 nucleotides: TGTGCCAGCAGTTTATGGAGTGAGCCTGGGCAGCCCCAAGTGGATACGCAGTATTTT.

The chain links TRBV30 to TRBJ2-1, with 8 bases lining up with TRBD2. Losses at the gene ends were 3 bases for V and 10 bases for J; bases not matched to a gene: 5. The V gene's germline CDR1 is GTSNPN and CDR2 SVGIG (reference sequence). This CDR3 region has 12 residues. CDR3 amino acids: CAWSPGTREQFF. The CDR3, as DNA: TGTGCCTGGAGCCCCGGGACTAGAGAGCAGTTCTTC.

The V call is TRBV5-1, the J call TRBJ1-5; TRBD1 aligns across 7 bases. Looked up from germline, CDR1 is SGHRS and CDR2 is YFSETQ. J lost 4 bases, V lost 5 bases, and 18 bases had no gene match. The CDR3 has 18 residues. This CDR3 is CASRSTHRGVAENQPQHF. CDR3 DNA sequence: TGCGCCAGCAGATCCACCCACAGGGGAGTGGCGGAAAATCAGCCCCAGCATTTT.